The entry below gives a single TCR beta chain sequence along with its context. The antigen is not known. The authors reverse transcribed roughly 0.45 to 1 ug RNA with random hexamers. The CDR3 of TCR beta was amplified by immunoSEQ multiplex PCR across 54 Vbeta and 13 Jbeta. TCRdb reprocessed the immunoSEQ multiplex PCR reads via MiXCR and lists one record per CDR3 protein. The sample shows approximately 180,000 distinct CDR3 sequences, 95% of them seen only once. The record originates from a study of CD8 T cells in Susac syndrome. Whole-study results and caveats: An acknowledgment was made by the study that its TCR sequencing and HLA analysis involved relatively few individuals.

Sequencing of TCR beta was performed on blood CD8+ and CD4+ T cells. Patients with stable or active relapsing-remitting disease, all of them treatment-naive, made up the multiple sclerosis controls. Trimming removed 6 bases from V and 4 bases from J; junction bases left unmatched: 14. CDR1 is MNHNY, CDR2 SVGAGI, per germline (reference sequence). The CDR3 is made up of 16 amino acids. The sample was CD4+ T cells from PBMCs. The J gene is TRBJ1-2, the V gene TRBV6-6; 7 bases fit TRBD1. The TCR comes from a human donor with multiple sclerosis. CDR3 protein: CASSYPRDSFVYGYTF. CDR3 nucleotide sequence: TGTGCCAGCAGCTATCCTCGGGACAGCTTTGTCTATGGCTACACCTTC.